This T cell receptor beta chain emerged from a study of blood T cell repertoires in COVID-19. Study-level background: Researchers got acute and convalescent COVID-19 samples from the United States, Italy and Spain.

Clones were sequenced by immunoSEQ multiplex PCR, and TCRdb holds only the in-frame ones, with some missing. The top ten hold roughly 5% of the sample, which has 150,000 to 200,000 clones, over 80% seen once. Participant age was about 18 to 95 years, and participants resided in 20 to 30 US areas. Those designated as exposed participants met a COVID-19 case within 2 weeks before study entry. The germline gives CDR1 LGHDT, CDR2 YNNKEL (reference sequence). The V gene end was trimmed by 1 base and the J gene end by 3 bases; junction bases not matched to a gene: 6. This CDR3 region has 16 residues. Source material: PBMCs or T cells enriched from blood (not recorded which). The receptor was isolated from a man aged 65 to 79 who had been exposed to COVID-19. This chain uses TRBV3-1 (or the pseudogene TRBV3-2) with TRBJ2-4, with 7 bases identical to TRBD2. The CDR3 loop is CASSQAVGGLKNIQYF. In DNA form, the CDR3 reads TGTGCCAGCAGCCAAGCGGTGGGAGGGCTCAAAAACATTCAGTACTTC.